The 13 T cell receptor beta chains presented below share a single source sample, sequenced in a study of OX40 agonist ivuxolimab in advanced cancers. TCRdb keeps only in-frame clones here, not all; method: immunoSEQ multiplex PCR. The repertoire holds around 58,000 clones, with 80% to 90% as singletons. The material was CD4+ or CD8+ T cells sorted from blood, obtained in a trial of the OX40 agonist ivuxolimab. Receptor source: an adult with an advanced solid tumor such as melanoma, head and neck, liver or kidney cancer.

The chain employs TRBV4-2 and TRBJ2-5; D is unclear. Germline V lookup: CDR1 LGHNA, CDR2 YNFKEQ. With 0 bases removed from V and 4 bases from J, the gap between germline ends came to 0 bases. This CDR3 is built from 11 residues. The CDR3: CASSQEETQYF. In nucleotides, the CDR3 is TGTGCCAGCAGCCAAGAAGAGACCCAGTACTTC.

The chain uses TRBV15 and TRBJ1-6; D is perhaps TRBD1 (5 bases). The V gene's germline CDR1 is LNHNV and CDR2 YYDKDF (reference sequence). CDR3 length: 14 amino acids. V gave up 7 bases and J gave up 6 bases, with 13 bases separating them. CDR3 bases: TGTGCCACCACCCCCGGACACATTAATTCACCCCTCCACTTT. Translating gives CATTPGHINSPLHF.

This clone was observed a single time. The J gene is TRBJ1-2, the V gene TRBV6-5; weak D call: TRBD1 (6 bases). CDR3 length: 15 residues. CDR1 is MNHEY, CDR2 SVGAGI, per germline. The germline V and J ends were trimmed by 6 bases and 6 bases, with 20 bases remaining between them. CDR3 nucleotide sequence: TGTGCCAGCAGAAAAAACAGGGAAGGGGTCCATGGCTACACCTTC. Amino acids: CASRKNREGVHGYTF.

The rearrangement joins TRBV28 to TRBJ1-3; tentatively, D is TRBD1 (5 bases). Germline loops: CDR1 MDHEN, CDR2 SYDVKM. This CDR3 is 17 amino acids long. V was cut by 3 bases and J by 2 bases, with 17 bases left in between. CDR3 amino acids: CASSLLGPPEAGNTIYF. The CDR3 DNA is TGTGCCAGCAGTTTGCTGGGACCTCCCGAGGCTGGAAACACCATATATTTT.

V usage is TRBV12-5 and J usage is TRBJ2-7; 9 bases fit TRBD2. The CDR3 runs to 17 residues. J was trimmed by 3 bases and V by 0 bases; bases with no gene match: 9. Per the germline V gene, CDR1 is LGHNT and CDR2 is FRNRAP. The CDR3 spells CASGLVLGSGGNYEQYF. CDR3 bases: TGTGCTAGTGGTTTGGTACTCGGTAGCGGGGGCAACTACGAGCAGTACTTC.

Note on this clone: The junction departs from germline at one end; a sequencing error may be responsible. The chain couples TRBV4-1 to TRBJ2-3; 7 bases fit TRBD2. The CDR3 loop spans 14 amino acids. The V gene's germline CDR1 is MGHRA and CDR2 YSYEKL. The CDR3 region has the DNA TGCGCCAGCAGCCAAGATCGGGTTGCGGGAGCCGTACCTTTT. Amino acids: CASSQDRVAGAVPF.

The chain combines TRBV7-3 with TRBJ2-3; TRBD2 agrees at 8 bases. CDR1 and CDR2 (germline): SGHTA, FQGTGA. The V and J ends lost 5 bases and 2 bases, in that order; junction bases with no gene match: 3. CDR3 length equals 14 residues. In DNA, the CDR3 is TGTGCCAGCAGCCCACTAGCGGCCACAGATACGCAGTATTTT. Its translation is CASSPLAATDTQYF.

The chain uses TRBV5-4 and TRBJ1-3; a possible D gene is TRBD1 (5 bases). The V end was cut by 0 bases, the J end by 4 bases, with 11 bases between. This CDR3 comprises 15 residues. The germline V gene encodes CDR1 SGHNT and CDR2 YYREEE (reference sequence). CDR3 DNA sequence: TGTGCCAGCAGCTTGGCCGGGGGAACCGGAAACACCATATATTTT. Encoded protein: CASSLAGGTGNTIYF.

The chain couples TRBV11-2 to TRBJ2-3; D might be TRBD2 (7 bases). Looked up from germline, CDR1 is SGHAT and CDR2 is FQNNGV. The V end lost 5 bases, the J end lost 1 base, and 16 bases lay between the germline ends. The CDR3 length is 16 residues. In DNA, the CDR3 is TGTGCCAGCAGCACCTGGGGGCTAGCGGGCACAGATACGCAGTATTTT. Its translation is CASSTWGLAGTDTQYF. Full variable domain (outside the CDR3, taken from reference TRBV11-2 and TRBJ2-3): EAGVAQSPRYKIIEKRQSVAFWCNPISGHATLYWYQQILGQGPKLLIQFQNNGVVDDSQLPKDRFSAERLKGVDSTLKIQPAKLEDSAVYLCASSTWGLAGTDTQYFGPGTRLTVL.

This clone was found a few times. The V and J genes are TRBV10-3 and TRBJ2-7; possible D gene TRBD2, 6 bases. This CDR3 is built from 14 residues. V lost 3 bases and J lost 5, with 14 bases in between. Germline V lookup: CDR1 ENHRY, CDR2 SYGVKD. CDR3 amino acids: CAISEGLARHEQYF. The CDR3 DNA reads TGTGCCATCAGTGAAGGGCTAGCGAGGCACGAGCAGTACTTC.

The chain combines TRBV7-9 with TRBJ1-4, with no clear D. Germline CDR1 reads SEHNR; CDR2 reads FQNEAQ (reference sequence). Trimming stripped 5 bases from V and 5 bases from J, with 12 bases between. The CDR3 extends over 14 amino acids. Here the CDR3 reads CASSTDTLNEKLFF. CDR3 DNA: TGTGCCAGCAGCACTGACACCCTAAATGAAAAACTGTTTTTT.

The chain employs TRBV19 and TRBJ1-3; unclear D gene. The germline V and J ends were trimmed by 5 bases and 3 bases, with 11 bases remaining between them. The CDR3 sequence is 14 residues long. The germline V gene encodes CDR1 LNHDA and CDR2 SQIVND (reference sequence). CDR3 in amino acids: CASSRPASGNTIYF. The CDR3 DNA follows: TGTGCCAGTAGTCGGCCGGCGAGTGGAAACACCATATATTTT.

CDR3 loop: CAWSQGQARAFF. The CDR3 bases are TGTGCCTGGAGTCAGGGACAGGCGCGAGCTTTCTTT. The chain couples TRBV30 to TRBJ1-1; 8 positions match TRBD1. The germline gives CDR1 GTSNPN, CDR2 SVGIG (reference sequence). V lost 2 bases and J lost 10; bases outside the gene matches: 6. The length of the CDR3 is 12 residues. The full variable domain, rest sourced from reference TRBV30 and TRBJ1-1, is SQTIHQWPATLVQPVGSPLSLECTVEGTSNPNLYWYRQAAGRGLQLLFYSVGIGQISSEVPQNLSASRPQDRQFILSSKKLLLSDSGFYLCAWSQGQARAFFGQGTRLTVV.